This T cell receptor (beta chain) was identified during a study of beta chain features in type 1 diabetes. For the study at large: Analysis included roughly 100 million sorted cells drawn from all samples.

The ends were cut back, 0 bases at V and 4 bases at J, with 11 bases in the middle. The CDR3 extends over 15 amino acids. Germline V CDR1 and CDR2: SGDLS, YYNGEE. Blood was drawn once from each donor into heparinised tubes. The draws averaged approximately 120 mL. Purities in excess of 95% were seen in all sorted populations. Whole-study results and caveats: It was among patients, rather than healthy donors, that naive, central memory and Treg TCRB repertoires appeared more similar.

Reverse transcription of all isolated RNA meant that expressed TCRB transcripts were sequenced. Clones were sequenced by immunoSEQ multiplex PCR, and TCRdb holds only the in-frame ones, with some missing. The table records around 280,000 clones, approximately 8.1% of them present only once. Remarks on this clone: The antigen remains unidentified. Different DNA sequences within this sample yield the same CDR3.

The specimen sequenced was central memory CD4+ T cells from blood. This chain connects TRBV9 to TRBJ2-1; possibly TRBD2 for D (6 bases). This clonotype was obtained from a woman between 18 and 29 years old in good health. The CDR3 DNA sequence: TGTGCCAGCAGCGTAGATAGCGGTATTTACAATGAGCAGTTCTTC. Its protein product is CASSVDSGIYNEQFF.